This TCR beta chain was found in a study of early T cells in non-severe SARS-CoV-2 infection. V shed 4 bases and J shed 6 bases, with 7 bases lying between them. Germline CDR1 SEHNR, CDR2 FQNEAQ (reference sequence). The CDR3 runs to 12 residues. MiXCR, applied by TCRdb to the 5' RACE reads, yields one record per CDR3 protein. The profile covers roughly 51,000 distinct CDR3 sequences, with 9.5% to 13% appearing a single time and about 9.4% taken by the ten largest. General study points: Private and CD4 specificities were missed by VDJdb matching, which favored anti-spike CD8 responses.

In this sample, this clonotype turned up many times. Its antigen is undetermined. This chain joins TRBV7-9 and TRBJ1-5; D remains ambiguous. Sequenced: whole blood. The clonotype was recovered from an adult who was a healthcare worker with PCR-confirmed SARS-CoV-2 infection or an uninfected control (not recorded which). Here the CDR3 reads CASSSETQPQHF. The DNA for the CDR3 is TGTGCCAGCAGCTCCGAGACTCAGCCCCAGCATTTT.